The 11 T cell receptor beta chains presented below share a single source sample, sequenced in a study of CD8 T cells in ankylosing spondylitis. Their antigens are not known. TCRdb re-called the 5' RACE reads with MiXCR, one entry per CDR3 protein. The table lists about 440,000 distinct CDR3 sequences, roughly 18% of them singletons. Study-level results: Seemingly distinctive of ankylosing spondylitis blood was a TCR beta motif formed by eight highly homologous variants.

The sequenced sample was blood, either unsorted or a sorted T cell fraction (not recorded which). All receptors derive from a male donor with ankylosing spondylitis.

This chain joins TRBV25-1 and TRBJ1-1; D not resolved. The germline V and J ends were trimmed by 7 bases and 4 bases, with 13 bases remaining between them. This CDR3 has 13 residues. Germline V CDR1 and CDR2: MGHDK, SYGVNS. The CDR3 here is CASTALVGTEAFF. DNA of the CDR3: TGTGCCAGCACTGCCTTAGTGGGCACTGAAGCTTTCTTT.

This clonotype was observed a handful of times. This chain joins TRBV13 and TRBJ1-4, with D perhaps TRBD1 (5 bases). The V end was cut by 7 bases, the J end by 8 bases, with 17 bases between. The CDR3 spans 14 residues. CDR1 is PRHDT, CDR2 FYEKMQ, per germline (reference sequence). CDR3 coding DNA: TGTGCCAGCACCCTTCGGGGGAGGGGAGAAAAACTGTTTTTT. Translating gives CASTLRGRGEKLFF. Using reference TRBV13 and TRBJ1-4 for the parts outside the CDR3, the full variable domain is AAGVIQSPRHLIKEKRETATLKCYPIPRHDTVYWYQQGPGQDPQFLISFYEKMQSDKGSIPDRFSAQQFSDYHSELNMSSLELGDSALYFCASTLRGRGEKLFFGSGTQLSVL.

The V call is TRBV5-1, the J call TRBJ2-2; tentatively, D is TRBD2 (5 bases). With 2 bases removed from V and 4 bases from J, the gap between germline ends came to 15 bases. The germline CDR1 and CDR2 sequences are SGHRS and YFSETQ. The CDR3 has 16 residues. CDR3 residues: CASSLGPQRSTGELFF. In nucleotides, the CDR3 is TGCGCCAGCAGCTTAGGCCCCCAGCGGAGCACCGGGGAGCTGTTTTTT.

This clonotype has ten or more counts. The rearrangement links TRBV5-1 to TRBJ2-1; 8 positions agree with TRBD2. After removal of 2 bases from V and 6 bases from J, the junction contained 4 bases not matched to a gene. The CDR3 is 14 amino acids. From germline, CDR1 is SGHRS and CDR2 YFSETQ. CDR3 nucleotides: TGCGCCAGCAGCTTTACCCGGGGGGGCAATGAGCAGTTCTTC. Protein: CASSFTRGGNEQFF.

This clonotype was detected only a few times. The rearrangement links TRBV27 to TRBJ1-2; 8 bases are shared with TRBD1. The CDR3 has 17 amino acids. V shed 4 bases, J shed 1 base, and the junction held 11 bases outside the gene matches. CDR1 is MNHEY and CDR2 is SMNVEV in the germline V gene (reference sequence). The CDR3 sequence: CASSSRQGPAFNYGYTF. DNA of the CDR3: TGTGCCAGCAGTTCCCGACAGGGGCCGGCTTTTAACTATGGCTACACCTTC.

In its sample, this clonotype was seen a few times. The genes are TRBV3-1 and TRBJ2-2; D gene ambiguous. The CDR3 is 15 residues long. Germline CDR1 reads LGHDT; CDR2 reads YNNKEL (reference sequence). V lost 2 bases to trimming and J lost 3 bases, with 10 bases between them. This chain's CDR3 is CASSQYRTHTGELFF. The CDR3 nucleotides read TGTGCCAGCAGCCAATACCGGACCCACACCGGGGAGCTGTTTTTT.

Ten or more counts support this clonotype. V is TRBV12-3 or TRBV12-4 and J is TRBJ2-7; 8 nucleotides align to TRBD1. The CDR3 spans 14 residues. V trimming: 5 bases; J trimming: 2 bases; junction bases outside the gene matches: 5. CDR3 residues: CASSTGQVTYEQYF. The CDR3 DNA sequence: TGTGCCAGCAGTACGGGACAGGTTACCTACGAGCAGTACTTC.

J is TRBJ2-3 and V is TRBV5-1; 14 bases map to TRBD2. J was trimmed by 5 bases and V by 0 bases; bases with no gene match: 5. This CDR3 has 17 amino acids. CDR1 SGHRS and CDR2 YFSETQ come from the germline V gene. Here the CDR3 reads CASSLGLAGGPGDTQYF. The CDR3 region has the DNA TGCGCCAGCAGCTTGGGACTAGCGGGAGGGCCTGGAGATACGCAGTATTTT.

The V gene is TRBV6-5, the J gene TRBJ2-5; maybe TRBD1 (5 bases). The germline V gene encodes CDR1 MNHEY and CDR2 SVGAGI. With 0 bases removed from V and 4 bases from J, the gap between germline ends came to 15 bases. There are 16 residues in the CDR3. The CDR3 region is CASSYSRTTGRETQYF. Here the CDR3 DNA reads TGTGCCAGCAGTTACTCGAGGACAACAGGTCGAGAGACCCAGTACTTC.

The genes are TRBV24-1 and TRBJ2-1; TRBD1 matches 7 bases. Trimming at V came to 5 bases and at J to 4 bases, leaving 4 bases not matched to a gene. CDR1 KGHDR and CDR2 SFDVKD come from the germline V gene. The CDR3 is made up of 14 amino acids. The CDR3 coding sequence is TGTGCCACCAGTGGAGGGACAGTTTACAATGAGCAGTTCTTC. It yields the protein CATSGGTVYNEQFF.

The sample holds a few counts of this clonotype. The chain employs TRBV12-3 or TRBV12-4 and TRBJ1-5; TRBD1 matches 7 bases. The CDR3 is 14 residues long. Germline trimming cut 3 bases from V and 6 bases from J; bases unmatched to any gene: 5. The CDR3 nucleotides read TGTGCCAGCAGTTTGTCAGGGGGAGGTCAGCCCCAGCATTTT. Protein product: CASSLSGGGQPQHF.